This T cell receptor beta chain was recovered during a study of T cell responses to AZD1222 COVID-19 vaccine. Study findings and constraints: The study identified only six AZD1222 recipients as seropositive at baseline. Sampling captured repertoires only after the peak T cell response. Two doses of AZD1222 preceded a rise in Spike-specific TCR breadth and depth.

The method was immunoSEQ multiplex PCR; TCRdb's version includes in-frame clones alone and lacks a portion of them. The sample has tens of thousands of clones; 90% to 95% are singletons. Germline CDR1 is LNHDA and CDR2 is SQIVND (reference sequence). The CDR3 is made up of 15 amino acids. V lost 1 base to trimming and J lost 8 bases; unmatched junction nucleotides: 8. Worth noting for this clone: Its antigen is currently unknown.

This clonotype was sampled from an adult in good health. The V gene is TRBV19, the J gene TRBJ2-1, with 7 bases aligning to TRBD2. Sequencing was performed on peripheral blood, taken on day 0 of AZD1222 vaccination. DNA of the CDR3: TGTGCCAGTAGTATAGGCGGGAGTGGGGGTGATGAGCAGTTCTTC. It yields the protein CASSIGGSGGDEQFF.